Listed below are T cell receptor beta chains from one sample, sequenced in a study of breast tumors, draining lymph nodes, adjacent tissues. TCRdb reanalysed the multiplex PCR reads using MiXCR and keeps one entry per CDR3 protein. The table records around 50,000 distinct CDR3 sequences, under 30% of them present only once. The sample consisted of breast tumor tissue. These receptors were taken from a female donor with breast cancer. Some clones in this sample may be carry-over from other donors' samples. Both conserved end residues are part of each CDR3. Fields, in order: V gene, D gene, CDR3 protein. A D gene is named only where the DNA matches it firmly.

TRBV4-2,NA,CASSQQENNSPLHF
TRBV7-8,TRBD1,CASGTGVLNEQYF
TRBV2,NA,CASSERPISVGNTIYF
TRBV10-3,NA,CAISEAIPGRGLAEQYF
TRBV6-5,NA,CASTLGPIYGYTF
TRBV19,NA,CASSIGNSPIYEQYF
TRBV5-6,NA,CASSFMGTGELFF
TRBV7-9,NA,CASSLDYYGYTF
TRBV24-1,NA,CATSDMTANYGYTF
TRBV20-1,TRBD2,CSARYRGGPGNEQFF
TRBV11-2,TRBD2,CASSFGTSGGAYEQFF
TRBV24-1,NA,CATLGRPERRTDTQYF
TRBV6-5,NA,CASSYDGGYGYTF
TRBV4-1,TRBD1,CASSQVPGQGMNEQFF
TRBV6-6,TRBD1,CASSSGGDRYLNQPQHF
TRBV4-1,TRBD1,CASSQGDRGGEQYF
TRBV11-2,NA,CASSFTGPDTEAFF
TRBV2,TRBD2,CASSEGLAGGPVTDTQYF
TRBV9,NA,CASSVTSTDTQYF
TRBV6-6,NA,CASGPGQLYEQYF
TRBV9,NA,CASSVGPATYEQHF
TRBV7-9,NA,CASSRAGANEKLFF
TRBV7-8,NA,CASSELPGRENYGYTF
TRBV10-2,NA,CASSDQGWKLFF
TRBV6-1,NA,CASSDSLFSGNTIYF
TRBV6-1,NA,CASRREAYSNQPQHF
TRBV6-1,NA,CASSEQELNEQYF
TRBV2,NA,CASSDSSGNTIYF
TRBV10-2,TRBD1,CASSSQGANEKLFF
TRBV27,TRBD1,CASSKGQGTLLGYGYTF
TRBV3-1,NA,CASSQGHLGLQGTQYF
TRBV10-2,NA,CASSRDDYGYTF
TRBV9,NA,CASSRGGLENIQYF
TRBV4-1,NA,CASSQFEGTSRELFF
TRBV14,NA,CASSQELASGELFF
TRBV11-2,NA,CASSFLDNEQFF
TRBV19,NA,CASIRDVGELFF
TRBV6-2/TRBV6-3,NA,CASSTAVNSYEQYF
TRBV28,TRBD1,CASRSGQGYGYTF
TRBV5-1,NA,CASSLAGQSAEELFF
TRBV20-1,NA,CSASMSGTEAFF
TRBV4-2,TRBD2,CASSQAAGARQETQYF
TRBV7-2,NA,CASSSPTPETRPGDTQYF
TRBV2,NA,CASSVGGVGSPLHF
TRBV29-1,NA,CSIRLDSTDTQYF
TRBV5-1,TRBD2,CASSFARTSGGGEQYF
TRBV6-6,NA,CASSPKERGFHEQYF
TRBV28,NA,CASSLGGFSSYNEQFF
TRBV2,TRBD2,CASARRGGAHNEQFF
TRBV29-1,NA,CSVVGSEAFF
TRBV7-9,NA,CASSSSDGYTF
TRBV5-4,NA,CASSSPSRGAETQYF
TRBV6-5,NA,CASTRSPATEAFF